This TCR beta chain originates from a study of blood T cells in healthy people across ages. Regarding the study as a whole: Relative to aged donors, long-lived donors carried more naive CD4+ cells and displayed higher diversity.

V was cut by 1 base and J by 5 bases, with 31 bases left in between. In germline, CDR1 is KGHDR, CDR2 SFDVKD. This CDR3 region has 21 residues. This clonotype was detected only a few times. What it binds is unknown. Combining a sample-barcoded 5' primer with a J-beta primer mix, a second PCR ran for about 7 to 11 cycles. Each cDNA molecule was tagged by a template-switch adaptor with 12 random nucleotides. TCRdb called the 5' RACE reads again in MiXCR, with one record for every CDR3 protein. The sample has around 800,000 distinct CDR3 sequences, 46% seen once. This clonotype was obtained from a man older than 75 in good health. V usage is TRBV24-1 and J usage is TRBJ2-5; D perhaps matches TRBD2 (5 bases). The sample taken for sequencing was blood. The CDR3 sequence is CATSDLVGLRADLFSRETQYF. CDR3 DNA: TGTGCCACCAGTGATTTAGTGGGATTGCGGGCCGACCTCTTTTCACGGGAGACCCAGTACTTC.